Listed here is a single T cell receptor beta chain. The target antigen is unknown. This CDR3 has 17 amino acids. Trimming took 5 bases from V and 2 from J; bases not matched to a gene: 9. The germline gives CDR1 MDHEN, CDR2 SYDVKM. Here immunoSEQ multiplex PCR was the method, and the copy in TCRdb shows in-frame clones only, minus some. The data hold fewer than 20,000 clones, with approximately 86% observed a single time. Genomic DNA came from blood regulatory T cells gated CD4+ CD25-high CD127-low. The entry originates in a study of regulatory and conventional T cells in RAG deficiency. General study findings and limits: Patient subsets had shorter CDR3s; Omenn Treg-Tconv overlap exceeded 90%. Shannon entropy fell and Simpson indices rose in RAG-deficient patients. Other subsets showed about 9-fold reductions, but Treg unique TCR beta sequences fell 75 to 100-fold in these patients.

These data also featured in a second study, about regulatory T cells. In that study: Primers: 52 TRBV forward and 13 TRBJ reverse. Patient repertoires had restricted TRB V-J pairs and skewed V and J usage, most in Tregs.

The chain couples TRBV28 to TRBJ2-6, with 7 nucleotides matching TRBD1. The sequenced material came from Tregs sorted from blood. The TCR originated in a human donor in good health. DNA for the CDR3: TGTGCCAGCAGTCTGAGGACAGGCCAGACTGGGGCCAACGTCCTGACTTTC. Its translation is CASSLRTGQTGANVLTF.